Following are 6 T cell receptor beta chains from one sample sequenced in a study of T cell repertoires in cytomegalovirus infection. TCRdb reprocessed the reads via MiXCR and lists one record per CDR3 protein. This table has about 130,000 distinct CDR3 sequences, over 25% appearing once. These receptors lack a known antigen. Sample: CD8+ T cells from cultured PBMCs, taken from culture after CMV antigen stimulation. The origin of the receptors is a human donor in good health (CMV status not recorded). Some clones in this sample may be carry-over from other donors' samples.

This sequence joins TRBV12-3 or TRBV12-4 and TRBJ1-1; D is unresolved. V was clipped by 4 bases and J by 4 bases, with 16 bases between them. CDR3 length equals 15 residues. For the CDR3, the DNA is TGTGCCAGCAGTTCCTGGGTTAGAGTGGGCACTGAAGCTTTCTTT. Protein sequence: CASSSWVRVGTEAFF.

V is TRBV27 and J is TRBJ1-1; D is ambiguous. The V end was cut by 1 base, the J end by 6 bases, with 15 bases between. The germline gives CDR1 MNHEY, CDR2 SMNVEV (reference sequence). This CDR3 region has 15 residues. In DNA form, the CDR3 reads TGTGCCAGCAGTTTATTTCGGACCGTCCGCCCTGAAGCTTTCTTT. Protein product: CASSLFRTVRPEAFF.

This clonotype has only one observation. The chain carries TRBV19 and TRBJ1-2, with D hard to call. V dropped 8 bases and J dropped 4 bases, with 11 bases sitting between them. Germline CDR1 is LNHDA and CDR2 is SQIVND (reference sequence). CDR3 length: 12 amino acids. The CDR3 is CASESALYGYTF. The CDR3 DNA reads as TGTGCCAGTGAATCAGCCCTCTATGGCTACACCTTC. The variable domain in full, completed from reference TRBV19 and TRBJ1-2, reads DGGITQSPKYLFRKEGQNVTLSCEQNLNHDAMYWYRQDPGQGLRLIYYSQIVNDFQKGDIAEGYSVSREKKESFPLTVTSAQKNPTAFYLCASESALYGYTFGSGTRLTVV.

The genes are TRBV20-1 and TRBJ2-7, with D maybe TRBD1 (6 bases). The CDR3 totals 15 residues. V shed 1 base and J shed 6 bases, with 19 bases lying between them. From germline, CDR1 is DFQATT and CDR2 SNEGSKA (reference sequence). The CDR3 sequence is CSARASGEPFSEQYF. In DNA form, the CDR3 reads TGCAGTGCTAGAGCCTCAGGGGAACCATTCTCCGAGCAGTACTTC.

This clonotype was recorded a few times. CDR3 protein: CASTVSSGANVLTF. The CDR3, as DNA: TGTGCCAGCACAGTGAGCTCTGGGGCCAACGTCCTGACTTTC. The chain combines TRBV27 with TRBJ2-6; D gene uncertain. CDR3 length: 14 amino acids. Trimming removed 7 bases at V and 0 bases at J, with 7 bases between. Germline assignment: CDR1 MNHEY and CDR2 SMNVEV (reference sequence).

This sequence joins TRBV7-9 and TRBJ1-1, with D possibly matching TRBD1 (5 bases). The length of the CDR3 is 17 residues. The V gene lost 2 bases and the J gene lost 0 bases, with 16 bases spanning the gap. Germline CDR1 reads SEHNR; CDR2 reads FQNEAQ (reference sequence). DNA for the CDR3: TGTGCCAGCAGCTTATGGATGGGGCCGGATGTGAACACTGAAGCTTTCTTT. This gives the protein CASSLWMGPDVNTEAFF.